This T cell receptor (beta chain) was identified in a study of response to subunit inactivated influenza vaccine. A single record per CDR3 protein comes from TCRdb applying MiXCR to the RT-PCR reads. The table has 280,000 or so distinct CDR3 sequences, 21% seen once; the top ten hold 10%. The V gene's germline CDR1 is SGHTA and CDR2 FQGNSA. Trimming removed 5 bases from V and 4 bases from J, with 15 bases in between. This CDR3 spans 14 amino acids. Source: PBMCs from blood, taken less than 22 months after vaccination. This TCR derives from a man between 50 and 75 years old who received an inactivated influenza vaccine. The V and J genes are TRBV7-2 and TRBJ2-7; no reliable D call. The CDR3 spells CASSTWTTIYEQYF. The CDR3 nucleotides are TGTGCCAGCAGCACTTGGACCACGATTTACGAGCAGTACTTC.